This TCR beta chain appears in the sequencing data of a study of blood T cell repertoires in COVID-19. CDR3 length: 17 residues. V lost 2 bases to trimming and J lost 0 bases, with 15 bases between them. CDR1 and CDR2 (germline): SGHKS, YYEKEE (reference sequence). In the original processing: Reference gene primer amplification yielded estimated nucleated cell counts. TCRdb keeps only in-frame clones here, not all; method: immunoSEQ multiplex PCR. That table is the source of V, J and clone size, and D and trimming were worked out from the DNA. The table shows tens of thousands of clones, with around 75% occurring only once. This clone was detected only a few times.

The sample consisted of peripheral blood. The chain has TRBV5-5 and TRBJ2-1; a weak D match, TRBD2 (5 bases). This sequence originates from an elderly man with acute or convalescent COVID-19. The CDR3 loop reads CASSFIVAGSSYNEQFF. The CDR3 DNA reads TGTGCCAGCAGCTTTATCGTTGCGGGTAGCTCCTACAATGAGCAGTTCTTC.